This TCR beta chain was retrieved from a study of T cells in Graves' hyperthyroidism and ophthalmopathy. Study context: Peripheral blood was obtained at initial diagnosis, preceding any treatment. General study results and limits: The authors' 13 V-J model separated ophthalmopathy from stable hyperthyroidism.

The CDR3 is 14 residues long. V shed 6 bases and J 5 bases; nucleotides not matched to a gene: 8. PBMCs came from over 8.5 ml fresh peripheral blood. Amplified TCR beta CDR3 regions derived from RNA transcripts. When the TCR CDR3 underwent first-round RT-PCR, the HTBI primer set was used. TCRdb redid the calling of the multiplex PCR reads with MiXCR, one entry per CDR3 protein. The sample contains 500,000 or so distinct CDR3 sequences, roughly a sixth of which appear only once. This clonotype was counted at least ten times. Its matching antigen is unknown. The receptor comes from a woman younger than 35 with Graves' ophthalmopathy. The sample was blood. The chain joins TRBV12-3 or TRBV12-4 to TRBJ2-5, with 8 bases matching TRBD2. Here the CDR3 reads CASSPSGWGETQYF. CDR3 DNA: TGTGCCAGCAGCCCTAGCGGGTGGGGCGAGACCCAGTACTTC.